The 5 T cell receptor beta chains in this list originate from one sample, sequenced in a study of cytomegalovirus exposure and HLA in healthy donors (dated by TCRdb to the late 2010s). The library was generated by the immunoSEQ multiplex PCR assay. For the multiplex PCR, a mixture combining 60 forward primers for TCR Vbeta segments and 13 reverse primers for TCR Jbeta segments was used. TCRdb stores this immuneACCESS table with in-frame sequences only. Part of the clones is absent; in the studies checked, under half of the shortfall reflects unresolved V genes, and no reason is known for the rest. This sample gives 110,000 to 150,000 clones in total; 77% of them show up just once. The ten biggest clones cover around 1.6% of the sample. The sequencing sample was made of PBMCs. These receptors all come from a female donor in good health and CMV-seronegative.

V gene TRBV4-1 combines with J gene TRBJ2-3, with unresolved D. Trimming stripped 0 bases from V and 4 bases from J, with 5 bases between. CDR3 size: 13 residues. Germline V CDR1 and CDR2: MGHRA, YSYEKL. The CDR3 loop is CASSQDTPDTQYF. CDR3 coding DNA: TGCGCCAGCAGCCAAGATACACCAGATACGCAGTATTTT.

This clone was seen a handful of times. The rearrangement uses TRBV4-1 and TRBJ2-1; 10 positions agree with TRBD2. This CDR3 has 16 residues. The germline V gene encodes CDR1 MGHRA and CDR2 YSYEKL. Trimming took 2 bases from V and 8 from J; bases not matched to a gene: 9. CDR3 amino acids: CASSQLPSGSKDEQFF. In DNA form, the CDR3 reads TGCGCCAGCAGCCAACTACCTAGCGGGAGTAAGGATGAGCAGTTCTTC.

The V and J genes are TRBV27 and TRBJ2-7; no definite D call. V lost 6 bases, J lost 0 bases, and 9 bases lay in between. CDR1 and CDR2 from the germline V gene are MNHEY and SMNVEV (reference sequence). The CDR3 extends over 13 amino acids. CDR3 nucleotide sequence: TGTGCCAGCAGCATCTCCTACTCCTACGAGCAGTACTTC. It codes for CASSISYSYEQYF.

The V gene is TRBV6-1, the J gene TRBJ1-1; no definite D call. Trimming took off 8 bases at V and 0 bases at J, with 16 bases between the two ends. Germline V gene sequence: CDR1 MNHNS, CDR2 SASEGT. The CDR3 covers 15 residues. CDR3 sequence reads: CASSHQLHLNTEAFF. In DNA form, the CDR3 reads TGTGCCAGCTCGCATCAACTTCATCTGAACACTGAAGCTTTCTTT.

In DNA, the CDR3 is TGTGCCAGCAGCGTATCGGAGCGGGGGGGCCGGAGCACAGATACGCAGTATTTT. Amino acids: CASSVSERGGRSTDTQYF. This chain connects TRBV9 to TRBJ2-3; 10 nucleotides match TRBD2. The CDR3 totals 18 residues. V lost 1 base, J lost 0 bases, and 8 bases stayed unmatched. Germline V gene lookup returns CDR1 SGDLS and CDR2 YYNGEE.